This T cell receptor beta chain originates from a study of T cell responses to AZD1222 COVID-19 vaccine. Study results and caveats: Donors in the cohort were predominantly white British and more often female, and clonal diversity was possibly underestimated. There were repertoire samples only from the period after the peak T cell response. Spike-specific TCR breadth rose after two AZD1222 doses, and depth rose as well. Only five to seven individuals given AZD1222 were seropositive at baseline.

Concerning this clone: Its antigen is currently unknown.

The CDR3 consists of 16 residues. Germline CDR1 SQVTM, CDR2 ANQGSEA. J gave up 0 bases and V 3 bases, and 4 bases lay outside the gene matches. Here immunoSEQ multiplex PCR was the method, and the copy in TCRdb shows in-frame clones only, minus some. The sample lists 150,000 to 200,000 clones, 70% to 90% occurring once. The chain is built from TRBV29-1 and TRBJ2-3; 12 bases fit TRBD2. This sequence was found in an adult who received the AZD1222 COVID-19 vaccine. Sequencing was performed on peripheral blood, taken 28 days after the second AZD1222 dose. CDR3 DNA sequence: TGCAGCGTTGAGGGAACTAGCGGGGGGAGCACAGATACGCAGTATTTT. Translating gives CSVEGTSGGSTDTQYF.